The clone carrying this TCR beta chain was seen just once. V shed 10 bases, J shed 5 bases, and the junction held 12 bases outside the gene matches. Germline CDR1 reads LNHDA; CDR2 reads SQIVND (reference sequence). The CDR3 length is 16 residues. The sample is drawn from a study of T cell changes during pregnancy in multiple sclerosis. Libraries were prepared by immunoSEQ multiplex PCR; TCRdb keeps only in-frame clonotypes and omits some of them. The data hold tens of thousands of clones, with 85% to 95% observed a single time. The chain links TRBV19 to TRBJ2-5, with 14 bases fitting TRBD2. The sequences come from CD4+ T cells from peripheral blood mononuclear cells, collected in the third trimester of pregnancy. The clonotype was recovered from a female donor with multiple sclerosis, enrolled in a pregnancy study. CDR3 DNA sequence: TGTGCCACCAGAGGGTCGGGACTAGCGGGAGCCGAGACCCAGTACTTC. It codes for CATRGSGLAGAETQYF. The whole variable domain, remainder taken from reference TRBV19 and TRBJ2-5, is DGGITQSPKYLFRKEGQNVTLSCEQNLNHDAMYWYRQDPGQGLRLIYYSQIVNDFQKGDIAEGYSVSREKKESFPLTVTSAQKNPTAFYLCATRGSGLAGAETQYFGPGTRLLVL.